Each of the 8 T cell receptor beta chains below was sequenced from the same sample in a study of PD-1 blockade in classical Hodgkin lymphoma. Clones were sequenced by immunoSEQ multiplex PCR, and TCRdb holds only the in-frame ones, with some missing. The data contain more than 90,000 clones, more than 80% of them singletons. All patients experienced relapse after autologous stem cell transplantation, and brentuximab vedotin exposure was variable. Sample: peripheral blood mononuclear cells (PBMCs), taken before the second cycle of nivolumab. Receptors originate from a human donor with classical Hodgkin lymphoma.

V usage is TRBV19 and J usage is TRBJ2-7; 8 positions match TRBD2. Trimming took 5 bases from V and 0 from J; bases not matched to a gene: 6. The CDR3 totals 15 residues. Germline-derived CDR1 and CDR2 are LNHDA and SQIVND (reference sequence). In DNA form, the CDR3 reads TGTGCCAGTAGTGTACTAGCGGTAAGCTCCTACGAGCAGTACTTC. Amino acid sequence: CASSVLAVSSYEQYF.

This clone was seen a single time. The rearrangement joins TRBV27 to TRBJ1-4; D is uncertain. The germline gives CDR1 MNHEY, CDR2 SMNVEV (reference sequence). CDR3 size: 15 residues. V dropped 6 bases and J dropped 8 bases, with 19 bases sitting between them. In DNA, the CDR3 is TGTGCCAGCAGCCCCCAGCAGGTTGGGAGAGAAAAACTGTTTTTT. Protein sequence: CASSPQQVGREKLFF.

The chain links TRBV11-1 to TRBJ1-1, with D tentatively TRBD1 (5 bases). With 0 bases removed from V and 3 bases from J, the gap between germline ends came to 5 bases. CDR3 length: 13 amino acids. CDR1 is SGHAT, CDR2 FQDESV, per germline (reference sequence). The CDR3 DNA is TGTGCCAGCAGCTTAGCGACAGACACTGAAGCTTTCTTT. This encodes CASSLATDTEAFF. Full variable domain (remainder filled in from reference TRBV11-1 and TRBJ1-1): EAEVAQSPRYKITEKSQAVAFWCDPISGHATLYWYRQILGQGPELLVQFQDESVVDDSQLPKDRFSAERLKGVDSTLKIQPAELGDSAMYLCASSLATDTEAFFGQGTRLTVV.

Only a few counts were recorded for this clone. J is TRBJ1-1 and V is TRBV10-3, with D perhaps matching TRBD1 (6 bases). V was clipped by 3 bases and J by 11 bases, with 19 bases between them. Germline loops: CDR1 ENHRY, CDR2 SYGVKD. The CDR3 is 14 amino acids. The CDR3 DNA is TGTGCCATCAGTGATTCGGGCGGGGACATGGCGGCTTTCTTT. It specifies CAISDSGGDMAAFF.

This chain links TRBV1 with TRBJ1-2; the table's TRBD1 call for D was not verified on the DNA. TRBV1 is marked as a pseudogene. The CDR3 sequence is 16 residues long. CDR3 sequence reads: CTSSQDSQGTNYGYTF. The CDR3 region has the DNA TGCACCAGCAGCCAAGATTCGCAGGGCACTAACTATGGCTACACCTTC.

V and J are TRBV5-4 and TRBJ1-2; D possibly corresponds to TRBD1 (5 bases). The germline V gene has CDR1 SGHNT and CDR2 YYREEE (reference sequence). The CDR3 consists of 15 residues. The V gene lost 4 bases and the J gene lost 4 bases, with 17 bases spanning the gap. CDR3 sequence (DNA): TGTGCCAGCAGCGCCCTCGTAACCGGGACCTATGGCTACACCTTC. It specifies CASSALVTGTYGYTF.

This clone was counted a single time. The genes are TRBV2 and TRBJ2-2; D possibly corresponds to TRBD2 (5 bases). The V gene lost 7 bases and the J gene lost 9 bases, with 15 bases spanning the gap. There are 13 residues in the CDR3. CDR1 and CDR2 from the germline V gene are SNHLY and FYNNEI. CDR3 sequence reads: CASTPGLARELFF. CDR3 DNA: TGTGCCAGCACCCCGGGGTTGGCCAGGGAGCTGTTTTTT.

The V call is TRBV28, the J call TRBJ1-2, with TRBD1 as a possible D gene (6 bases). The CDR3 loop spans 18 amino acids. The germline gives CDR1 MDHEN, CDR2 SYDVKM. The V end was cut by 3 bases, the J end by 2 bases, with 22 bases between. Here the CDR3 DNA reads TGTGCCAGCAGTTTTACCCGCGGGTGGTCAGGGGAGAACTATGGCTACACCTTC. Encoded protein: CASSFTRGWSGENYGYTF.